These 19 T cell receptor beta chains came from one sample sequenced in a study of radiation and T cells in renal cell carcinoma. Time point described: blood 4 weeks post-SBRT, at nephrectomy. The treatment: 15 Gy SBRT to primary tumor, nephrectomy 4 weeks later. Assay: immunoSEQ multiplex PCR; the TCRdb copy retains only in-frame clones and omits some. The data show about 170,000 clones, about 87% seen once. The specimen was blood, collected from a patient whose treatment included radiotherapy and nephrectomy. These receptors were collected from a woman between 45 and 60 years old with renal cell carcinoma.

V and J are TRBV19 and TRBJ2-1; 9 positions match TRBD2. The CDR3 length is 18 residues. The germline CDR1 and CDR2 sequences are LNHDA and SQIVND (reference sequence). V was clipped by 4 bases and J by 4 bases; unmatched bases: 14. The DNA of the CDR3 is TGTGCCAGTAGTACCATGACTAGCGGAGACCAATATTACAATGAGCAGTTCTTC. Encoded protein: CASSTMTSGDQYYNEQFF.

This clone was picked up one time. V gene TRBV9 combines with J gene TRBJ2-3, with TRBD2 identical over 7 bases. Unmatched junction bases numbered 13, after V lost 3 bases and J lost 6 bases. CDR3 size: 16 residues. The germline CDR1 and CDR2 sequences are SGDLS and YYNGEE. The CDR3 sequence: CASSEGGRGERDTQYF. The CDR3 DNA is TGTGCCAGCAGCGAGGGAGGACGGGGGGAGCGGGATACGCAGTATTTT.

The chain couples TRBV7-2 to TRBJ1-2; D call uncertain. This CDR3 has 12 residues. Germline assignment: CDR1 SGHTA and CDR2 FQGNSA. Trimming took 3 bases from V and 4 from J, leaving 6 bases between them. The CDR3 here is CASSFGGYGYTF. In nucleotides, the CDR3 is TGTGCCAGCAGCTTCGGCGGCTATGGCTACACCTTC.

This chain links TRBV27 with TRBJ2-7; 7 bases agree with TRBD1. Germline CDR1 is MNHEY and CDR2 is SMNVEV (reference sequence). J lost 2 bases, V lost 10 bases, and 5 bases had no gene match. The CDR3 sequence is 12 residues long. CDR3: CATGQVPYEQYF. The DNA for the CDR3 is TGTGCCACCGGACAGGTACCCTACGAGCAGTACTTC.

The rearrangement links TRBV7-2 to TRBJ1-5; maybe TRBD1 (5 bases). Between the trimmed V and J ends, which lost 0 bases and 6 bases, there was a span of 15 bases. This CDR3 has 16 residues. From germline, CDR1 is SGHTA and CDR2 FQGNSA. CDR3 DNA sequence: TGTGCCAGCAGCTTAGCGGGGACCGAACGCGGTCAGCCCCAGCATTTT. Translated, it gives CASSLAGTERGQPQHF.

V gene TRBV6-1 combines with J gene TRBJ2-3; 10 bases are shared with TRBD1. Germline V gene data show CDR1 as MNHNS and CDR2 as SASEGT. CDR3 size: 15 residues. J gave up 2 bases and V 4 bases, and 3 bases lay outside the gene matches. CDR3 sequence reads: CASSGDRGPTDTQYF. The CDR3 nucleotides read TGTGCCAGCAGTGGGGACAGGGGTCCCACAGATACGCAGTATTTT.

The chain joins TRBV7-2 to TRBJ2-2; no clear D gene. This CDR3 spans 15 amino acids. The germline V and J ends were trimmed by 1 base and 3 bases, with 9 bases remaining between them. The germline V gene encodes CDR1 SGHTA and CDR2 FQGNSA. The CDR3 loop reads CASSLDGVDTGELFF. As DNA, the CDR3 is TGTGCCAGCAGCTTAGATGGGGTAGACACCGGGGAGCTGTTTTTT.

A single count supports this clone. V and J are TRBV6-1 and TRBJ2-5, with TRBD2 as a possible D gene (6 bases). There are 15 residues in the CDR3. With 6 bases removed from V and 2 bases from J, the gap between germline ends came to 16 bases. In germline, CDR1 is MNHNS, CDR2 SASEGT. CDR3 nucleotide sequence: TGTGCCAGCAGCAGACTACAAGGGAGGCAAGAGACCCAGTACTTC. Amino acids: CASSRLQGRQETQYF.

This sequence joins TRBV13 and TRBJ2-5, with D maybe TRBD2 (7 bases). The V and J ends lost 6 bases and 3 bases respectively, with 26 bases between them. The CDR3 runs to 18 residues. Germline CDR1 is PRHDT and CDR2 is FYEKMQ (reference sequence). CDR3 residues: CASSLISRRGAMEETQYF. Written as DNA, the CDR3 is TGTGCCAGCAGTTTAATAAGTCGCCGGGGGGCCATGGAAGAGACCCAGTACTTC. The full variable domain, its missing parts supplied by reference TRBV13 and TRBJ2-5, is AAGVIQSPRHLIKEKRETATLKCYPIPRHDTVYWYQQGPGQDPQFLISFYEKMQSDKGSIPDRFSAQQFSDYHSELNMSSLELGDSALYFCASSLISRRGAMEETQYFGPGTRLLVL.

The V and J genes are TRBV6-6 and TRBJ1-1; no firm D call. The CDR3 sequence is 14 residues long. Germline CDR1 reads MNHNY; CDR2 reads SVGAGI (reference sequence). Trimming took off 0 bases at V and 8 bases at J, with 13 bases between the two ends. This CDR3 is CASSYSPGREEAFF. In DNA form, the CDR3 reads TGTGCCAGCAGTTACTCCCCCGGGAGGGAAGAAGCTTTCTTT.

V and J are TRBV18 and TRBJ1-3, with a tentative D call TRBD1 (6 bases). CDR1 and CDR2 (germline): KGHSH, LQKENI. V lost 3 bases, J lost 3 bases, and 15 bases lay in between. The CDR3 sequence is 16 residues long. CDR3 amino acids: CASSPEQGHYGNTIYF. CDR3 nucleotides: TGTGCCAGCTCACCGGAACAGGGCCATTATGGAAACACCATATATTTT. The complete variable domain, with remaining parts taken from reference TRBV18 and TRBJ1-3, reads NAGVMQNPRHLVRRRGQEARLRCSPMKGHSHVYWYRQLPEEGLKFMVYLQKENIIDESGMPKERFSAEFPKEGPSILRIQQVVRGDSAAYFCASSPEQGHYGNTIYFGEGSWLTVV.

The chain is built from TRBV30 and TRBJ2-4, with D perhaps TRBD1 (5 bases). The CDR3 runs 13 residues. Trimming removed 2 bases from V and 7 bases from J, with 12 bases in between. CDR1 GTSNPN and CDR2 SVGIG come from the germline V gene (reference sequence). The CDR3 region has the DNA TGTGCCTGGAGTCCAAGGGGATCTAACATTCAGTACTTC. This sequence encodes CAWSPRGSNIQYF.

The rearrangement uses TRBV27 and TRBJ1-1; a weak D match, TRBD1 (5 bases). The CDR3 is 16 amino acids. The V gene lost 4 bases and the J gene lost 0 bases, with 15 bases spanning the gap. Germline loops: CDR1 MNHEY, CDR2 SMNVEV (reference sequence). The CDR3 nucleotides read TGTGCCAGCAGTTCCGCAGGGACCGGGGTGAACACTGAAGCTTTCTTT. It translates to CASSSAGTGVNTEAFF.

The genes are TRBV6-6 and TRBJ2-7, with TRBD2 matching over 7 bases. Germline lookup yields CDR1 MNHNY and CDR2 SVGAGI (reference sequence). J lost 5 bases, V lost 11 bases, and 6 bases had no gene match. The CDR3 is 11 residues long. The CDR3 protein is CASGRRDEQYF. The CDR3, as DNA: TGTGCCTCCGGGAGGAGGGACGAGCAGTACTTC.

The CDR3 protein is CATSRDGPSGGLGYEQYF. CDR3 sequence (DNA): TGTGCCACCAGCAGAGATGGGCCTAGCGGGGGGCTAGGTTACGAGCAGTACTTC. The rearrangement uses TRBV15 and TRBJ2-7; TRBD2 aligns across 11 bases. The ends lost 0 bases at V and 4 bases at J; junction bases unmatched: 11. Germline V CDR1 and CDR2: LNHNV, YYDKDF (reference sequence). The CDR3 length is 18 residues.

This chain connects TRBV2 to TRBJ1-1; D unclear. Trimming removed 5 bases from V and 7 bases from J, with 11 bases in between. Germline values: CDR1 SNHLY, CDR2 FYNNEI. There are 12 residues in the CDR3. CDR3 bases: TGTGCCAGCAGTATGAGACGGATTGAAGCTTTCTTT. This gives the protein CASSMRRIEAFF.

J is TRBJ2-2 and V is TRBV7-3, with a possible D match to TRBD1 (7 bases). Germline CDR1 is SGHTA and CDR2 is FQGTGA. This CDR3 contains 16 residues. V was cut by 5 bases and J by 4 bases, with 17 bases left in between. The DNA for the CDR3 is TGTGCCAGCAGCCCCCAGACAGGGAGGCGCACCGGGGAGCTGTTTTTT. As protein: CASSPQTGRRTGELFF.

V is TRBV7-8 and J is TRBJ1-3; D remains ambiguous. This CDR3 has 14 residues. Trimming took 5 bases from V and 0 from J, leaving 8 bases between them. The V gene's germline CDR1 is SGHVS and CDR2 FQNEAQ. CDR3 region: CASSQRVSGNTIYF. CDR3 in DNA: TGTGCCAGCAGCCAAAGAGTCTCTGGAAACACCATATATTTT.

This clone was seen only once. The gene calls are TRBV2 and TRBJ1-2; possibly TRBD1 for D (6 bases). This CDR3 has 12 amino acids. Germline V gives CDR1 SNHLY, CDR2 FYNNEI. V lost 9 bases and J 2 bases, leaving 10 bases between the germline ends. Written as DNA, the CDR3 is TGTGCCAGTGGCGGACAGAACTATGGCTACACCTTC. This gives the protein CASGGQNYGYTF.